Each of the 3 T cell receptor beta chains below was sequenced from the same sample in a study of blood T cell repertoires in COVID-19. Repertoires were generated with immunoSEQ multiplex PCR, while TCRdb's copy carries only in-frame clones and drops some. The table shows about 6,200 clones, with 70% to 75% occurring only once. Sequencing used peripheral blood. All receptors derive from a man between 60 and 75 years old with acute or convalescent COVID-19.

The rearrangement uses TRBV9 and TRBJ1-2; D may be TRBD1 (6 bases). Germline loops: CDR1 SGDLS, CDR2 YYNGEE. This CDR3 is 17 amino acids long. V gave up 4 bases and J gave up 6 bases, with 25 bases separating them. Here the CDR3 reads CASSSLWGAGGADGYTF. For the CDR3, the DNA is TGTGCCAGCAGCTCTCTTTGGGGGGCGGGGGGCGCAGATGGCTACACCTTC. Together with reference TRBV9 and TRBJ1-2, the CDR3 gives the full variable domain: DSGVTQTPKHLITATGQRVTLRCSPRSGDLSVYWYQQSLDQGLQFLIQYYNGEERAKGNILERFSAQQFPDLHSELNLSSLELGDSALYFCASSSLWGAGGADGYTFGSGTRLTVV.

The chain links TRBV4-2 to TRBJ1-1; D not resolved. This CDR3 is built from 15 residues. Germline CDR1 and CDR2: LGHNA and YNFKEQ. V lost 1 base to trimming and J lost 0 bases, with 9 bases between them. CDR3 amino acids: CASSQADSMNTEAFF. In DNA form, the CDR3 reads TGTGCCAGCAGCCAAGCAGACTCTATGAACACTGAAGCTTTCTTT.

The chain uses TRBV6-5 and TRBJ1-2; D might be TRBD1 (5 bases). V lost 6 bases and J lost 2, with 16 bases in between. Germline assignment: CDR1 MNHEY and CDR2 SVGAGI. The CDR3 extends over 15 amino acids. CDR3 amino acids: CASSPGGEGNYGYTF. CDR3 nucleotides: TGTGCCAGCAGCCCCGGGGGGGAAGGGAACTATGGCTACACCTTC.